What follows is one T cell receptor (beta chain) and its context. What it binds is not known. This CDR3 has 15 residues. V was pared by 0 bases and J by 4 bases, with 12 bases between. Looked up from germline, CDR1 is SGHNT and CDR2 is YYREEE (reference sequence). The data stem from a study of cytomegalovirus exposure and HLA in healthy donors. Overall study findings and caveats: Some segments of the V type, notably TRBV6-2 and TRBV6-3, were excluded as indistinguishable. Earlier findings revealed that most TCR beta V segments proved productive either about 90% or about 30% of the time.

The PCR ran on 60 Vbeta and 13 Jbeta primers. Repertoires were generated with immunoSEQ multiplex PCR, while TCRdb's copy carries only in-frame clones and drops some. The sample contains 160,000 or so clones, 80% to 90% of which appear only once. The chain combines TRBV5-4 with TRBJ2-3; perhaps TRBD2 as D (6 bases). This clonotype was obtained from a woman aged 45-59 years in good health and CMV-seronegative. Sequencing was carried out using PBMCs. CDR3 coding DNA: TGTGCCAGCAGCTTGGGGGGGGAGGTTGCAGATACGCAGTATTTT. Amino acids: CASSLGGEVADTQYF.